The entry below describes one T cell receptor (beta chain). The sample originates from a study of cytomegalovirus exposure and HLA in healthy donors. The CDR3 is 17 amino acids. Germline values: CDR1 SGHVS, CDR2 FQNEAQ. V shed 2 bases, J shed 3 bases, and the junction held 8 bases outside the gene matches. Researchers ran the PCR with 60 Vbeta and 13 Jbeta primers. Repertoires were generated with immunoSEQ multiplex PCR, while TCRdb's copy carries only in-frame clones and drops some. The data contain under 200,000 clones, around 73% of them singletons. The rearrangement uses TRBV7-8 and TRBJ2-1; 9 bases fit TRBD2. Sequencing was performed on PBMCs. This sequence was found in a man aged 60 to 69 in good health and CMV-seronegative. As DNA, the CDR3 is TGTGCCAGCAGCTTACGCGAGTTTAGCGGGGGCTACAATGAGCAGTTCTTC. The encoded protein is CASSLREFSGGYNEQFF.